The subject of this entry is one T cell receptor (beta chain). The antigen is unknown. TCRdb's copy holds only in-frame clones and misses some; the assay was immunoSEQ multiplex PCR. The top ten hold roughly an eighth of the sample, which has tens of thousands of clones, around 85% seen once. The CDR3 runs to 12 residues. The germline V gene has CDR1 MNHEY and CDR2 SMNVEV (reference sequence). V dropped 4 bases and J dropped 15; count of bases not matched to a gene: 9. The entry originates in a study of multiple sclerosis patients with progressive multifocal leukoencephalopathy. Whole-study findings and limits: Findings may reflect JC virus infection or just general immunocompromise. At PML onset, no shared TRBV or TRBJ gene usage was seen.

Time point given: time of PML onset. PML was diagnosed clinically and by MRI, then confirmed by JC virus DNA in cerebrospinal fluid. Prior interferon beta treatment was universal, and the PML patients were all female. The material sequenced was PBMCs, taken from a patient treated with natalizumab. The clonotype comes from a woman aged 30 to 39 with progressive multifocal leukoencephalopathy. The chain employs TRBV27 and TRBJ2-3, with TRBD2 identical over 8 bases. The CDR3 DNA is TGTGCCAGCAGTTCTCGGACTAGCTCGAACTATTTT. This codes for CASSSRTSSNYF.